This T cell receptor (beta chain) stems from a study of neurological immune-mediated disorders. TCRdb analysed the 5' RACE reads with MiXCR anew, one entry per CDR3 protein. The repertoire holds 30,000 to 45,000 distinct CDR3 sequences, with around 10% as singletons. This clonotype was picked up many times. The sorted libraries involved the use of 750,000 to 1,000,000 CD4+ or CD8+ T cells. V was clipped by 3 bases and J by 5 bases, with 7 bases between them. The CDR3 sequence is 12 residues long. This receptor was taken from a woman between 25 and 40 years old with HTLV-1-associated myelopathy (HAM/TSP). V usage is TRBV12-3 or TRBV12-4 and J usage is TRBJ1-2; no clear D. The sample taken for sequencing was CD4+ T cells from blood. CDR3 sequence: CASSLRQYGYTF. The CDR3 DNA reads TGTGCCAGCAGTTTGCGGCAATATGGCTACACCTTC.